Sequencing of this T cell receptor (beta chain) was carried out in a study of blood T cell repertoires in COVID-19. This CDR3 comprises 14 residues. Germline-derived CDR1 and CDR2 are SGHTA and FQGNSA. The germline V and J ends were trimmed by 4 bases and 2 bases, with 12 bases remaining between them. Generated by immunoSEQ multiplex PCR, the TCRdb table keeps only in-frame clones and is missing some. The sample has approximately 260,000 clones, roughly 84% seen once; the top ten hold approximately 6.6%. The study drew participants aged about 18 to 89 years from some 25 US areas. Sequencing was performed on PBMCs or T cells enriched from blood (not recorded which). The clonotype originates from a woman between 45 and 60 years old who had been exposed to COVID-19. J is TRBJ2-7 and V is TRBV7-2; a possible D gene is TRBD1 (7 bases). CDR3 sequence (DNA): TGTGCCAGCAGCTCGGACAGGAGGGCCTACGAGCAGTACTTC. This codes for CASSSDRRAYEQYF. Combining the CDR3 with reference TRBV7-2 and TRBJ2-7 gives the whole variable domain GAGVSQSPSNKVTEKGKDVELRCDPISGHTALYWYRQSLGQGLEFLIYFQGNSAPDKSGLPSDRFSAERTGGSVSTLTIQRTQQEDSAVYLCASSSDRRAYEQYFGPGTRLTVT.